A single T cell receptor (beta chain) is shown here with its context. Its antigen is unknown. TCRbeta library construction was performed incorporating unique molecular identifiers. TCRdb reanalysed the PCR reads using MiXCR and keeps one entry per CDR3 protein. The table lists almost 500,000 distinct CDR3 sequences, about 10% of them singletons. This CDR3 contains 16 residues. Germline V gene sequence: CDR1 SGHVS, CDR2 FNYEAQ. The V gene lost 3 bases and the J gene lost 5 bases, with 17 bases spanning the gap. The data belong to a study of T-cell reconstitution after alpha-beta-depleted transplantation in children. Study-wide findings and caveats: Surviving recipient T cells and intrathymic progenitors accounted for some patients' high TCRbeta diversity at day 60. Reported findings indicate that, about two months after transplant, alpha-beta T cells came from several hundred expanded clones, which were derived from non-depleted graft cells. Fresh T-cell production supplied most of the T-cell counts and diversity seen one year after transplant.

The TCR comes from a child aged 2-15 years with inherited bone marrow failure, due to receive a stem cell transplant. The specimen was PBMCs, collected before TCRalphabeta/CD19-depleted stem cell transplant. The chain joins TRBV7-6 to TRBJ2-1, with TRBD2 as a possible D gene (6 bases). The CDR3: CASSLILAEWDNEQFF. The CDR3 DNA follows: TGTGCCAGCAGCTTGATACTAGCCGAGTGGGACAATGAGCAGTTCTTC. The variable domain in full, with the rest retrieved from reference TRBV7-6 and TRBJ2-1, is GAGVSQSPRYKVTKRGQDVALRCDPISGHVSLYWYRQALGQGPEFLTYFNYEAQQDKSGLPNDRFSAERPEGSISTLTIQRTEQRDSAMYRCASSLILAEWDNEQFFGPGTRLTVL.